This TCR beta chain was observed in a study of T cell responses to AZD1222 COVID-19 vaccine. The CDR3 sequence is 11 residues long. Germline V lookup: CDR1 MNHNY, CDR2 SVGAGI (reference sequence). V lost 6 bases to trimming and J lost 6 bases, with 8 bases between them. As regards this clone: What it binds is not known.

TCRdb's table, derived via immunoSEQ multiplex PCR, lists solely in-frame clones and lacks some. The sample carries roughly 49,000 clones, approximately 86% recorded once. Findings of the study overall: Clonal diversity was possibly underestimated; the donors were predominantly white British and more often female. Following two doses of AZD1222, Spike-specific TCR breadth and depth rose. Targeting of unmutated variant regions was reportedly seen in nearly half of spike-specific TCRs.

The rearrangement joins TRBV6-6 to TRBJ2-5; D not certain. The receptor's source is an adult who received the AZD1222 COVID-19 vaccine. Material: peripheral blood, obtained 28 days after the second AZD1222 dose. The CDR3: CASSPLKTQYF. In nucleotides, the CDR3 is TGTGCCAGCAGCCCGCTTAAGACCCAGTACTTC.